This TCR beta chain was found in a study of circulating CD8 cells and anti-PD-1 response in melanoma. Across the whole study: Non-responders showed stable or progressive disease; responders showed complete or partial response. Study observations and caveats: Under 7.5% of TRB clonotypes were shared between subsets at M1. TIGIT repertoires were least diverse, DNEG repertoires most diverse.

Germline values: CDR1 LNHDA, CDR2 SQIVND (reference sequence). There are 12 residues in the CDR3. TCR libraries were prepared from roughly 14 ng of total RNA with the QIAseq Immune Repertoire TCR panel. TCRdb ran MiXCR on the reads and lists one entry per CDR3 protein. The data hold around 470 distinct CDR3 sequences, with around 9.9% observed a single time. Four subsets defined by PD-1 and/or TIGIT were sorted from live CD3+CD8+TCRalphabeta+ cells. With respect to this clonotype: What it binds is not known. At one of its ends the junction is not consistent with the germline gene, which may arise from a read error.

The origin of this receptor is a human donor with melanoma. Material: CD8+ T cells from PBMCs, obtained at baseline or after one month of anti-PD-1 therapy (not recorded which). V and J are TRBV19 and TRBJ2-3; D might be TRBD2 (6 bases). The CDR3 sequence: CASSLKRDRENF. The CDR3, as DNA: TGTGCCAGTAGTCTTAAAAGGGACCGGGAGAATTTT.